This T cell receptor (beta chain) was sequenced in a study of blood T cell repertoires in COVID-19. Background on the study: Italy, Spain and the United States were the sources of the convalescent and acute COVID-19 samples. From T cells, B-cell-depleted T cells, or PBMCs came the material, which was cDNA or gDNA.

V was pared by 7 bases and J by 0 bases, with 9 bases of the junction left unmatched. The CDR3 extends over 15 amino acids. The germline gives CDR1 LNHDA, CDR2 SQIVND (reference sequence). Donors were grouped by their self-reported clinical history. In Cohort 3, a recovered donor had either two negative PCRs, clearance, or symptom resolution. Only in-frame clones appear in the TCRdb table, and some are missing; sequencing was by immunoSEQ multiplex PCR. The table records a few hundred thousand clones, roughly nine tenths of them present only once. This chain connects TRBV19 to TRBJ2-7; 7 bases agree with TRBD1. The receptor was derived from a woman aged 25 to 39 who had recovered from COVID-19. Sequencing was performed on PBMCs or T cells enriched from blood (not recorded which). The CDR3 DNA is TGTGCCAGTAAAGCTTCCGGGACAGACTCCTACGAGCAGTACTTC. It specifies CASKASGTDSYEQYF.